What follows describes a single T cell receptor (beta chain). The data stem from a study of T cells in Graves' hyperthyroidism and ophthalmopathy. Per germline, CDR1 MNHEY and CDR2 SMNVEV (reference sequence). V gave up 8 bases and J gave up 6 bases, with 4 bases separating them. CDR3 length: 9 residues. Amplified TCR beta CDR3 regions derived from RNA transcripts. The HTBI primer set was used in a first-round RT-PCR of the TCR CDR3. Via MiXCR, TCRdb re-called the multiplex PCR reads, giving one row per CDR3 protein. This table has approximately 400,000 distinct CDR3 sequences, approximately 14% appearing once.

The receptor comes from a woman aged 55-70 years with Graves' hyperthyroidism. The sample was blood. The chain links TRBV27 to TRBJ1-1; D remains ambiguous. The CDR3 is CASPPEAFF. In DNA, the CDR3 is TGTGCCAGCCCCCCTGAAGCTTTCTTT.